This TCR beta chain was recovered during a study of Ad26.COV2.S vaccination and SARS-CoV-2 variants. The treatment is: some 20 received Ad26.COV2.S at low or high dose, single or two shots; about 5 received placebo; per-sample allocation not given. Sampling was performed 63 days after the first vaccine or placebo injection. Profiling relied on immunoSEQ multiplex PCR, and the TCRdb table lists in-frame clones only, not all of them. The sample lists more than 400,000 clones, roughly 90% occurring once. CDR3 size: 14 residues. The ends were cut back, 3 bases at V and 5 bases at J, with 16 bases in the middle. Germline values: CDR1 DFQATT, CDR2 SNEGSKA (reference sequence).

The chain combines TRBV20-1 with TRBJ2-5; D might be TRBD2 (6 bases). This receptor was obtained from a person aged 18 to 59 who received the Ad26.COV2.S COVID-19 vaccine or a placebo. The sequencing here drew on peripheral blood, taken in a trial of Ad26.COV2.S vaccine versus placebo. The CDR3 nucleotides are TGCAGTGCTAGTGACGCAGGGACTTCCGAGACCCAGTACTTC. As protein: CSASDAGTSETQYF.